The 31 T cell receptor beta chains given below trace back to one sample, sequenced in a study of blood T cells in healthy people across ages. A sample-barcoded 5' primer and a J-beta primer mix were used in a second PCR of roughly 7 to 12 cycles. MiXCR, applied by TCRdb to the 5' RACE reads, yields one record per CDR3 protein. This table has roughly 1,100,000 distinct CDR3 sequences, around 25% appearing once. This same sample was also part of a study on T cells of mothers and their children.

The sample taken for sequencing was blood. The receptors shown here come from a girl aged 2-15 years in good health.

V gene TRBV7-9 combines with J gene TRBJ2-7, with D perhaps TRBD1 or TRBD2 (5 bases each). CDR3 size: 16 residues. The germline CDR1 and CDR2 sequences are SEHNR and FQNEAQ (reference sequence). V was trimmed by 1 base and J by 0 bases, leaving 13 bases between them. The DNA of the CDR3 is TGTGCCAGCAGCTTAGGTGGGACGGAGAGCTCCTACGAGCAGTACTTC. Encoded protein: CASSLGGTESSYEQYF.

This rearrangement joins TRBV7-9 to TRBJ1-4; the D gene is possibly TRBD1 (5 bases). CDR1 is SEHNR and CDR2 is FQNEAQ in the germline V gene (reference sequence). The CDR3 runs to 18 residues. Trimming pared 4 bases from V and 5 bases from J, leaving 23 bases between. The CDR3 DNA sequence: TGTGCCAGCAGCTCCATACCGTCAACAGGTCGTCGGAATGAAAAACTGTTTTTT. As protein: CASSSIPSTGRRNEKLFF.

The chain is built from TRBV7-6 and TRBJ2-1; 10 bases are shared with TRBD2. The ends lost 6 bases at V and 0 bases at J; junction bases unmatched: 5. CDR1 is SGHVS, CDR2 FNYEAQ, per germline. This CDR3 has 16 residues. The chain's CDR3 is CASRTLAGPSYNEQFF. The CDR3 DNA follows: TGTGCCAGCAGGACACTAGCGGGACCCTCCTACAATGAGCAGTTCTTC.

This clonotype was seen more than once but under ten times. This chain joins TRBV7-9 and TRBJ2-5, with D hard to call. In germline, CDR1 is SEHNR, CDR2 FQNEAQ (reference sequence). Trimming removed 1 base at V and 2 bases at J, with 11 bases between. CDR3 length: 15 amino acids. CDR3: CASSLGRTYQETQYF. The CDR3 nucleotides read TGTGCCAGCAGCTTAGGGCGGACCTATCAAGAGACCCAGTACTTC.

The gene calls are TRBV29-1 and TRBJ2-5, with D possibly being TRBD1 or TRBD2 (5 bases each). Trimming stripped 6 bases from V and 4 bases from J, with 12 bases between. The V gene's germline CDR1 is SQVTM and CDR2 ANQGSEA. The CDR3 length is 12 residues. The CDR3 DNA is TGCAGCGTGGACGGGACGGTAGAGACCCAGTACTTC. Residues: CSVDGTVETQYF.

This chain connects TRBV10-3 to TRBJ1-2; possible D gene TRBD1, 6 bases. CDR3 length: 13 residues. V was trimmed by 6 bases and J by 6 bases, leaving 14 bases between them. Germline V gene sequence: CDR1 ENHRY, CDR2 SYGVKD. The CDR3 nucleotides read TGTGCCATCAGGCAAGGGGACACGGATGGCTACACCTTC. Its translation is CAIRQGDTDGYTF.

This clonotype was seen a handful of times. V is TRBV7-2 and J is TRBJ2-3; D is unclear. V was cut by 5 bases and J by 4 bases, with 7 bases left in between. Germline V lookup: CDR1 SGHTA, CDR2 FQGNSA. The CDR3 sequence is 12 residues long. The CDR3 nucleotides read TGTGCCAGCAGCCCACCCCCAGATACGCAGTATTTT. Its translation: CASSPPPDTQYF. Full variable domain (outside the CDR3, taken from reference TRBV7-2 and TRBJ2-3): GAGVSQSPSNKVTEKGKDVELRCDPISGHTALYWYRQSLGQGLEFLIYFQGNSAPDKSGLPSDRFSAERTGGSVSTLTIQRTQQEDSAVYLCASSPPPDTQYFGPGTRLTVL.

This CDR3 reads CATSDGGGRYRETQYF. CDR3 coding DNA: TGTGCCACCAGTGATGGAGGAGGGCGCTATCGAGAGACCCAGTACTTC. V usage is TRBV24-1 and J usage is TRBJ2-5; a possible D gene is TRBD2 (6 bases). Trimming removed 3 bases at V and 4 bases at J, with 17 bases between. The CDR3 consists of 16 residues. The germline V gene encodes CDR1 KGHDR and CDR2 SFDVKD.

The chain couples TRBV24-1 to TRBJ1-2, with no clear D. Per the germline V gene, CDR1 is KGHDR and CDR2 is SFDVKD. Trimming took 5 bases from V and 8 from J, leaving 20 bases between them. CDR3 length: 15 amino acids. CDR3 DNA: TGTGCCACCAGTGCCTCCGGTCAGAGGGTTGAAGGCTACACCTTC. This codes for CATSASGQRVEGYTF.

This clonotype appeared a few times. The chain is built from TRBV28 and TRBJ2-1; TRBD2 agrees at 8 bases. The J call may be faulty, since TRBJ2-7 better matches the DNA end. The germline CDR1 and CDR2 sequences are MDHEN and SYDVKM. The CDR3 length is 15 residues. CDR3 sequence reads: CASKTLPGLVYEQYF. CDR3 nucleotides: TGTGCCAGCAAAACATTACCGGGACTAGTGTACGAGCAGTACTTC.

This clonotype was detected ten times or more. The chain recombines TRBV7-9 with TRBJ2-5; 7 nucleotides match TRBD2. This CDR3 is 14 amino acids long. CDR1 is SEHNR and CDR2 is FQNEAQ in the germline V gene (reference sequence). J gave up 4 bases and V 4 bases, and 6 bases lay outside the gene matches. The CDR3 nucleotides are TGTGCCAGCAGCTGGGCTAGCGGAGGAGAGACCCAGTACTTC. This codes for CASSWASGGETQYF.

V is TRBV20-1 and J is TRBJ2-3; 9 bases are shared with TRBD2. Germline CDR1 reads DFQATT; CDR2 reads SNEGSKA (reference sequence). The CDR3 length is 13 residues. With V trimmed by 3 bases and J by 6 bases, 4 bases remained unmatched. The CDR3 DNA reads as TGCAGTGCTAGCCCACTAGCGGGCGATACGCAGTATTTT. Amino acid sequence: CSASPLAGDTQYF.

The J gene is TRBJ2-4, the V gene TRBV28; the D gene is possibly TRBD2 (6 bases). The CDR3 loop spans 11 amino acids. Germline CDR1 MDHEN, CDR2 SYDVKM. Trimming stripped 8 bases from V and 9 bases from J, with 11 bases between. The CDR3, as DNA: TGTGCCAGCGTAGGGAGGCGCATTCAGTACTTC. Protein: CASVGRRIQYF.

This clonotype was seen a single time. The chain employs TRBV28 and TRBJ2-7; the D gene is possibly TRBD1 (5 bases). The CDR3 is 15 amino acids. CDR1 MDHEN and CDR2 SYDVKM come from the germline V gene. Trimming took off 1 base at V and 4 bases at J, with 14 bases between the two ends. In DNA, the CDR3 is TGTGCCAGCAGTTTATCAGGACCAGGGATTTACGAGCAGTACTTC. This encodes CASSLSGPGIYEQYF.

The chain is built from TRBV10-3 and TRBJ1-1; D is possibly TRBD1 (6 bases). Germline loops: CDR1 ENHRY, CDR2 SYGVKD. V was clipped by 5 bases and J by 0 bases, with 7 bases between them. The CDR3 is 13 residues long. The CDR3 coding sequence is TGTGCCATCAGTTCAGGGGTGAACACTGAAGCTTTCTTT. It yields the protein CAISSGVNTEAFF.

In this sample, this clonotype turned up a few times. The chain has TRBV29-1 and TRBJ2-1, with D tentatively TRBD1 (5 bases). CDR1 is SQVTM and CDR2 is ANQGSEA in the germline V gene. Deletions cut 5 bases from V and 8 bases from J, with 7 bases between. There are 10 residues in the CDR3. The CDR3 sequence: CSVTGDEQFF. In nucleotides, the CDR3 is TGCAGCGTTACAGGAGATGAGCAGTTCTTC.

The DNA of the CDR3 is TGTGCCAGCAAGGGGGGGAGCTCCTATAATTCACCCCTCCACTTT. This sequence encodes CASKGGSSYNSPLHF. V gene TRBV6-1 combines with J gene TRBJ1-6, with TRBD1 as a possible D gene (6 bases). This CDR3 contains 15 residues. Looked up from germline, CDR1 is MNHNS and CDR2 is SASEGT. The V end lost 7 bases, the J end lost 0 bases, and 10 bases lay between the germline ends.

The chain recombines TRBV3-1 with TRBJ2-1, with 8 bases lining up with TRBD2. V dropped 2 bases and J dropped 4; count of bases not matched to a gene: 7. Germline CDR1 reads LGHDT; CDR2 reads YNNKEL (reference sequence). The CDR3 is 16 residues long. The CDR3 DNA sequence: TGTGCCAGCAGCCAATCGTTGGCGGGGGGTTACAATGAGCAGTTCTTC. The encoded protein is CASSQSLAGGYNEQFF.

There are a few counts of this clonotype. Compared with germline, one end of the junction differs, possibly owing to a read error. The J gene is TRBJ1-1, the V gene TRBV4-1, with TRBD1 identical over 7 bases. CDR1 MGHRA and CDR2 YSYEKL come from the germline V gene. This CDR3 has 12 residues. The CDR3 loop is CASSHGTAEAFF. The DNA for the CDR3 is TGTGCCAGCAGTCACGGGACAGCTGAAGCTTTCTTT.

The genes are TRBV7-2 and TRBJ2-2; D perhaps matches TRBD1 (6 bases). Germline V gene sequence: CDR1 SGHTA, CDR2 FQGNSA. Trimming stripped 4 bases from V and 3 bases from J, with 9 bases between. The CDR3 loop spans 14 amino acids. The CDR3 is CASSYRVDTGELFF. CDR3 DNA sequence: TGTGCCAGCAGCTACAGGGTGGACACCGGGGAGCTGTTTTTT.

The chain is built from TRBV29-1 and TRBJ1-1, with D possibly being TRBD1 (6 bases). V lost 4 bases and J lost 4, with 16 bases in between. Germline V CDR1 and CDR2: SQVTM, ANQGSEA. CDR3 length: 14 residues. CDR3 sequence (DNA): TGCAGCGTTGCTACCGCAGGGGTTGGCACTGAAGCTTTCTTT. Translating gives CSVATAGVGTEAFF. The entire variable domain, with the rest obtained from reference TRBV29-1 and TRBJ1-1, is as follows: SAVISQKPSRDICQRGTSLTIQCQVDSQVTMMFWYRQQPGQSLTLIATANQGSEATYESGFVIDKFPISRPNLTFSTLTVSNMSPEDSSIYLCSVATAGVGTEAFFGQGTRLTVV.

This clonotype has more than one count but fewer than ten. The DNA is omitted, as the CDR3 cannot be located on it reliably, and the CDR3 follows TCRdb's listing. CDR3 sequence: CASTFGANVLTF. The chain links TRBV2 to TRBJ2-6. Germline assignment: CDR1 SNHLY and CDR2 FYNNEI. The CDR3 has 12 amino acids, counting both end residues.

The CDR3 spells CSVAREDSYNEQFF. The CDR3 bases are TGCAGCGTTGCAAGGGAGGACAGTTACAATGAGCAGTTCTTC. V and J are TRBV29-1 and TRBJ2-1; D could derive from TRBD1 or TRBD2 (6 bases each). Deletions cut 4 bases from V and 4 bases from J, with 14 bases between. Germline CDR1 SQVTM, CDR2 ANQGSEA. The CDR3 length is 14 residues.

This clonotype came up a few times. The V and J genes are TRBV28 and TRBJ1-1; D call uncertain. There are 14 residues in the CDR3. Germline V gives CDR1 MDHEN, CDR2 SYDVKM. V lost 6 bases, J lost 9 bases, and 20 bases lay in between. CDR3 protein: CASSPGETRSQAFF. As DNA, the CDR3 is TGTGCCAGCAGCCCCGGCGAGACTCGAAGTCAAGCTTTCTTT.

The rearrangement joins TRBV6-1 to TRBJ2-4; TRBD2 agrees at 13 bases. Germline V gene lookup returns CDR1 MNHNS and CDR2 SASEGT. The CDR3 contains 16 residues. Trimming cost V 9 bases and J 0 bases; bases outside gene matches: 5. The CDR3 nucleotides read TGTGCCAGTCGGACTAGCGGGGGTGGAGCCAAAAACATTCAGTACTTC. Translated: CASRTSGGGAKNIQYF.

The genes are TRBV27 and TRBJ2-2; tentatively, D is TRBD1 (7 bases). The CDR3 consists of 16 residues. Germline V lookup: CDR1 MNHEY, CDR2 SMNVEV (reference sequence). The V and J ends lost 4 bases and 7 bases respectively, with 19 bases between them. The CDR3 DNA sequence: TGTGCCAGCAGTTCCGGTGCGGCAGGGGGGTTCGGGGAGCTGTTTTTT. As protein: CASSSGAAGGFGELFF.

This clonotype appeared a few times. The genes are TRBV7-9 and TRBJ1-2; 10 bases are shared with TRBD1. The CDR3 spans 16 residues. The V gene end was trimmed by 4 bases and the J gene end by 7 bases; junction bases not matched to a gene: 12. In germline, CDR1 is SEHNR, CDR2 FQNEAQ (reference sequence). The CDR3 sequence: CASSSKTTGGLGGYTF. CDR3 DNA sequence: TGTGCCAGCAGCTCGAAAACGACAGGGGGCCTTGGTGGCTACACCTTC.

This clonotype was detected many times. The CDR3 loop reads CSVIQGKSEAFF. In DNA form, the CDR3 reads TGCAGCGTCATACAGGGAAAGTCTGAAGCTTTCTTT. The V and J genes are TRBV29-1 and TRBJ1-1; maybe TRBD1 (6 bases). This CDR3 has 12 amino acids. Germline CDR1 SQVTM, CDR2 ANQGSEA. V was cut by 6 bases and J by 6 bases, with 14 bases left in between.

The chain has TRBV7-2 and TRBJ1-6, with 10 bases matching TRBD1. After removal of 2 bases from V and 4 bases from J, the junction contained 5 bases not matched to a gene. The germline CDR1 and CDR2 sequences are SGHTA and FQGNSA. CDR3 length: 17 amino acids. CDR3: CASSLKGDRGYNSPLHF. The CDR3 DNA reads TGTGCCAGCAGCTTAAAGGGGGACAGGGGATATAATTCACCCCTCCACTTT.

This clonotype was picked up one time. The missing conserved phenylalanine or tryptophan at the end of this CDR3 makes a read error likely. The CDR3 DNA reads TGTGCCAGCAGGTTGAGCGGCGGGGACAATGAGCAGTTCATC. Translating it yields CASRLSGGDNEQFI. The chain links TRBV7-3 to TRBJ2-1; D perhaps matches TRBD2 (6 bases). Germline V gene lookup returns CDR1 SGHTA and CDR2 FQGTGA. Trimming took off 6 bases at V and 5 bases at J, with 14 bases between the two ends. The CDR3 loop spans 14 amino acids.

This clonotype was observed a few times. The chain has TRBV28 and TRBJ2-1, with 9 bases lining up with TRBD1. The last part of the DNA fits TRBJ2-7 better; the J call may be wrong. Germline lookup yields CDR1 MDHEN and CDR2 SYDVKM. CDR3 length: 14 amino acids. The CDR3 DNA is TGTGCCAGCAGTAAGACAGGGGGGGCCTACGAGCAGTACTTC. Translated: CASSKTGGAYEQYF.